Following are 8 T cell receptor beta chains from one sample sequenced in a study of T cells in Graves' hyperthyroidism and ophthalmopathy. Amplification yielded TCR beta CDR3 regions, with RNA transcripts as the source. Researchers ran a first-round RT-PCR on the TCR CDR3 using the HTBI primer set. In TCRdb, the multiplex PCR reads were re-called with MiXCR into one record per CDR3 protein. This table has about 620,000 distinct CDR3 sequences, 15% to 20% appearing once. The sample comprised blood. Receptors originate from a woman younger than 45 with Graves' hyperthyroidism.

Of note for this clonotype: This may arise from a read error, as a much more abundant clone is one base away. J is TRBJ2-7 and V is TRBV5-1, with a weak D call TRBD2 (5 bases). Between the trimmed V and J ends, which lost 7 bases and 6 bases, there was a span of 23 bases. The CDR3 is 15 amino acids. CDR1 SGHRS and CDR2 YFSETQ come from the germline V gene. CDR3 sequence: CASGMVGEGRGEQYF. As DNA, the CDR3 is TGCGCCAGCGGCATGGTGGGCGAGGGAAGAGGCGAGCAGTACTTC.

This clonotype was observed at least ten times. The chain recombines TRBV11-3 with TRBJ1-1; D is unresolved. The CDR3 has 13 amino acids. In germline, CDR1 is SGHNT, CDR2 YENEEA. The V gene lost 5 bases and the J gene lost 6 bases, with 13 bases spanning the gap. CDR3 region: CASSPSPSAEAFF. In DNA, the CDR3 is TGTGCCAGCAGCCCCAGCCCAAGTGCTGAAGCTTTCTTT.

This clonotype occurred many times. This rearrangement joins TRBV11-1 to TRBJ1-1; 7 bases agree with TRBD1. The germline gives CDR1 SGHAT, CDR2 FQDESV (reference sequence). This CDR3 contains 13 residues. V trimming: 5 bases; J trimming: 3 bases; junction bases outside the gene matches: 3. CDR3 coding DNA: TGTGCCAGCAGCCAGGGGGGGTACACTGAAGCTTTCTTT. As protein: CASSQGGYTEAFF.

Regarding this clonotype: A read error may be the cause here, since a much bigger clone is one base away. The J gene is TRBJ1-1, the V gene TRBV3-1, with D maybe TRBD1 (5 bases). The CDR3 sequence is 12 residues long. Germline assignment: CDR1 LGHDT and CDR2 YNNKEL (reference sequence). CDR3 in amino acids: CACSQWDAEAFF. CDR3 bases: TGTGCCTGCAGCCAATGGGACGCTGAAGCTTTCTTT.

This clonotype has at least ten counts. The chain employs TRBV7-3 and TRBJ2-3; the D is unclear. CDR1 and CDR2 from the germline V gene are SGHTA and FQGTGA. The germline V and J ends were trimmed by 3 bases and 4 bases, with 8 bases remaining between them. This CDR3 is 13 amino acids long. The CDR3 sequence is CASSLRDPDTQYF. CDR3 nucleotide sequence: TGTGCCAGCAGCTTGCGAGATCCAGATACGCAGTATTTT.

The sample holds a few counts of this clonotype. V usage is TRBV24-1 and J usage is TRBJ2-1; possible D gene TRBD2, 6 bases. The CDR3 has 16 residues. V shed 2 bases and J shed 0 bases, with 10 bases lying between them. Germline V CDR1 and CDR2: KGHDR, SFDVKD. The CDR3 spells CATSDSPGGSYNEQFF. The CDR3 nucleotides are TGTGCCACCAGTGATTCCCCCGGGGGCTCCTACAATGAGCAGTTCTTC.

This clonotype was counted a few times. The CDR3 spells CAWRVDSPHGELFF. The CDR3, as DNA: TGTGCCTGGAGGGTGGACTCTCCCCACGGGGAGCTGTTTTTT. The rearrangement uses TRBV30 and TRBJ2-2; a possible D gene is TRBD2 (5 bases). The CDR3 covers 14 residues. The germline V gene encodes CDR1 GTSNPN and CDR2 SVGIG (reference sequence). Trimming shortened V by 3 bases and J by 7 bases, and 15 bases separated the two germline ends.

This clonotype was found many times. The V and J genes are TRBV6-1 and TRBJ1-2; 8 nucleotides match TRBD1. V shed 5 bases, J shed 6 bases, and the junction held 5 bases outside the gene matches. The CDR3 has 13 residues. Germline loops: CDR1 MNHNS, CDR2 SASEGT. The CDR3 DNA sequence: TGTGCCAGCAGTCGGACAGGGACCGATGGCTACACCTTC. It yields the protein CASSRTGTDGYTF.